This is a list of T cell receptor beta chains from one sample in a study of identical twins. From the 5' RACE reads, TCRdb called clonotypes with MiXCR, one entry per CDR3 protein. The sample holds 1.5 million to 2 million distinct CDR3 sequences, under 35% seen once. Sequenced sample: cord blood. These receptors were collected from a newborn girl in good health. Both conserved end residues are part of each CDR3. The D gene is left open where the match is weak. Part of the rows lack a size; the others show once, few, many or a class for expanded clones.

d_call j_call clone_size v_call cdr3_aa cdr3_nt
NA TRBJ2-7 NA TRBV10-3 CAISARLNSYEQYF TGTGCCATCAGTGCCAGGCTGAACTCCTACGAGCAGTACTTC
NA TRBJ1-2 NA TRBV10-2 CASSETLPYGYTF TGCGCCAGCAGTGAAACGCTACCCTATGGCTACACCTTC
NA TRBJ2-2 NA TRBV7-8 CASSLARVNTGELFF TGTGCCAGCAGCTTAGCACGGGTGAACACCGGGGAGCTGTTTTTT
NA TRBJ2-6 NA TRBV9 CASSWRASGANVLTF TGTGCCAGCAGCTGGAGAGCCTCTGGGGCCAACGTCCTGACTTTC
TRBD2 TRBJ2-1 NA TRBV6-5 CASSYSKNLAWGRANEQFF TGTGCCAGCAGTTACTCCAAAAACCTAGCTTGGGGGAGGGCCAATGAGCAGTTCTTC
TRBD1 TRBJ1-2 NA TRBV29-1 CSVAGQAYGYTF TGCAGCGTTGCCGGACAGGCCTATGGCTACACCTTC
NA TRBJ2-1 NA TRBV3-1 CASGPRDHYEQFF TGTGCCAGCGGCCCCAGGGACCATTACGAGCAGTTCTTC
NA TRBJ1-1 few TRBV6-1 CASSGARVLNTEAFF TGTGCCAGCAGTGGAGCCCGGGTCCTGAACACTGAAGCTTTCTTT
NA TRBJ2-5 many TRBV7-2 CASSLSLSQETQYF TGTGCCAGCAGCTTGAGCCTAAGCCAAGAGACCCAGTACTTC
NA TRBJ2-3 few TRBV7-2 CASSPPGLVTQYF TGTGCCAGCAGCCCGCCGGGACTGGTTACGCAGTATTTT
NA TRBJ2-7 few TRBV4-2 CASSQELRTGAVSYEQYF TGTGCCAGCAGCCAAGAGTTGAGGACGGGGGCGGTTTCCTACGAGCAGTACTTC
NA TRBJ1-1 NA TRBV4-2 CASSQEEGPGAFF TGTGCCAGCAGCCAAGAAGAAGGGCCCGGGGCTTTCTTT
NA TRBJ1-2 NA TRBV11-2 CASSSLRRNYGYTF TGTGCCAGCAGCTCCCTTAGACGGAACTATGGCTACACCTTC
TRBD2 TRBJ2-2 NA TRBV27 CASSLIELAGASTGELFF TGTGCCAGCAGTTTGATCGAACTAGCGGGGGCCAGCACCGGGGAGCTGTTTTTT
TRBD2 TRBJ2-5 NA TRBV30 CARGLAVQETQYF TGTGCCCGCGGACTAGCGGTTCAAGAGACCCAGTACTTC
NA TRBJ2-4 few TRBV6-5 CASSYRAGRNIQYF TGTGCCAGCAGTTACAGGGCAGGGCGGAACATTCAGTACTTC
NA TRBJ2-4 many TRBV7-2 CASSPRTDLAKNIQYF TGTGCCAGCAGCCCACGGACTGACCTAGCCAAAAACATTCAGTACTTC